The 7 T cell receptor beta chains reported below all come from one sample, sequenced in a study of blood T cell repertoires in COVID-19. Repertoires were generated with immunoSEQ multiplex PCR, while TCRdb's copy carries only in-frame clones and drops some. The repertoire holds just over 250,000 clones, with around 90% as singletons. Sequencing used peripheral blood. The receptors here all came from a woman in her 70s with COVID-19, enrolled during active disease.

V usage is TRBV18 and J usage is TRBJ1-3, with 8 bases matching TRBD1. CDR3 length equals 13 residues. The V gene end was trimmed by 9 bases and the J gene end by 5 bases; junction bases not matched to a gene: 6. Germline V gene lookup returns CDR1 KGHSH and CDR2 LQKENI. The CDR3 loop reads CASTGQARNTIYF. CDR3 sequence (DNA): TGTGCCAGTACGGGACAGGCCCGAAACACCATATATTTT.

The CDR3 region has the DNA TGTGCCAGCAGTGGGGGACAGGGGGCTAGTGCGCAGTACTTC. This codes for CASSGGQGASAQYF. The chain couples TRBV2 to TRBJ2-7; 12 bases match TRBD1. This CDR3 is built from 14 residues. CDR1 and CDR2 from the germline V gene are SNHLY and FYNNEI. The V and J ends lost 4 bases and 9 bases, in that order; junction bases with no gene match: 7.

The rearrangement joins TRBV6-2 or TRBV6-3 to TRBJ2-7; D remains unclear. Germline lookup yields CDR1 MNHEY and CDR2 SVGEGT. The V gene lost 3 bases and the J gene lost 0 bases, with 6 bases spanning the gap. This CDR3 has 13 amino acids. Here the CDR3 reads CASSYGASYEQYF. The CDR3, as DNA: TGTGCCAGCAGTTATGGAGCCTCCTACGAGCAGTACTTC.

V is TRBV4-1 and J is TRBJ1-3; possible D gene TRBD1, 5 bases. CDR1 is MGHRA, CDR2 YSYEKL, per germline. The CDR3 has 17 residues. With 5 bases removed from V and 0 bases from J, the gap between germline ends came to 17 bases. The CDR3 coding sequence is TGCGCCAGCAGCTCTTCCCAGCCAAGGGGCTCTGGAAACACCATATATTTT. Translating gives CASSSSQPRGSGNTIYF.

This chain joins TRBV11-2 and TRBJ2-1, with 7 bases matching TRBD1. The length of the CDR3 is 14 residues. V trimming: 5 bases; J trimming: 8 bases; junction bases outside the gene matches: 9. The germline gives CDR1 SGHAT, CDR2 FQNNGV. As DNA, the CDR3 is TGTGCCAGCAGCCTCAACAGGGGTAGACATGAGCAGTTCTTC. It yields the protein CASSLNRGRHEQFF. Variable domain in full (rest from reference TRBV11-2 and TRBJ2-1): EAGVAQSPRYKIIEKRQSVAFWCNPISGHATLYWYQQILGQGPKLLIQFQNNGVVDDSQLPKDRFSAERLKGVDSTLKIQPAKLEDSAVYLCASSLNRGRHEQFFGPGTRLTVL.

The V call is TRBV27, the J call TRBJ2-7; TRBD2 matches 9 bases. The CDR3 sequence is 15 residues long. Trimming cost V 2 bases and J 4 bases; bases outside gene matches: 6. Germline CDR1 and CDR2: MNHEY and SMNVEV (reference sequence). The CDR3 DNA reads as TGTGCCAGCAGTTTAGGTAGCGGGAGTCCGTACGAGCAGTACTTC. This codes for CASSLGSGSPYEQYF.

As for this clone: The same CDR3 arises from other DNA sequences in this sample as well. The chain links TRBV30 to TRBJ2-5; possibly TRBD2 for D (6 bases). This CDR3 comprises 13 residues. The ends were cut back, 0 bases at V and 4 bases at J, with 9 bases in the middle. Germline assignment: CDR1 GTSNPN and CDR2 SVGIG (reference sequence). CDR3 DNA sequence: TGTGCCTGGAGTGTAGGCGGGACAGAGACCCAGTACTTC. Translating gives CAWSVGGTETQYF.